The 8 T cell receptor beta chains given below trace back to one sample, sequenced in a study of T-cell reconstitution after alpha-beta-depleted transplantation in children. Construction of the TCRbeta library involved unique molecular identifiers. TCRdb re-analysed the PCR reads in MiXCR, keeping a single row per CDR3 protein. The table has 800,000 to 1,000,000 distinct CDR3 sequences, 25% to 35% seen once; the top ten hold under 30%. The starting material was PBMCs, mostly from graft donor cells, obtained 360 days after TCRalphabeta/CD19-depleted stem cell transplant. The receptors originated from a boy under two years old who had a stem cell transplant for SCID, so the T cells may come from the graft donor.

J is TRBJ1-3 and V is TRBV20-1; D gene uncertain. V was pared by 2 bases and J by 2 bases, with 7 bases between. The CDR3 length is 13 residues. Germline lookup yields CDR1 DFQATT and CDR2 SNEGSKA (reference sequence). The CDR3 here is CSARMAAGNTIYF. The CDR3 coding sequence is TGCAGTGCTAGAATGGCGGCTGGAAACACCATATATTTT.

This clonotype showed up just once. The chain couples TRBV6-2 or TRBV6-3 to TRBJ2-5; D may match TRBD1 or TRBD2 (5 bases each). V was trimmed by 7 bases and J by 4 bases, leaving 16 bases between them. CDR1 is MNHEY, CDR2 SVGEGT, per germline. The CDR3 loop spans 14 amino acids. The CDR3 spells CASTDLGVGETQYF. The CDR3 DNA follows: TGTGCCAGCACCGACCTGGGGGTAGGAGAGACCCAGTACTTC.

On this clonotype: The germline gene is not matched at one end of the junction; a read error may be the cause. The CDR3 region is CSVRGNSNQPQHF. The DNA of the CDR3 is TGCAGTGTTAGAGGCAATAGCAATCAGCCCCAGCATTTT. The genes are TRBV20-1 and TRBJ1-5; D ambiguous. CDR1 DFQATT and CDR2 SNEGSKA come from the germline V gene (reference sequence). CDR3 length: 13 residues.

This chain connects TRBV15 to TRBJ2-3; D not certain. The CDR3 runs 13 residues. The germline V and J ends were trimmed by 4 bases and 2 bases, with 7 bases remaining between them. Germline loops: CDR1 LNHNV, CDR2 YYDKDF (reference sequence). CDR3 in amino acids: CATSTGNTDTQYF. DNA for the CDR3: TGTGCCACCAGCACCGGAAACACAGATACGCAGTATTTT. Supplemented by reference TRBV15 and TRBJ2-3, the full variable domain reads DAMVIQNPRYQVTQFGKPVTLSCSQTLNHNVMYWYQQKSSQAPKLLFHYYDKDFNNEADTPDNFQSRRPNTSFCFLDIRSPGLGDTAMYLCATSTGNTDTQYFGPGTRLTVL.

There are a few counts of this clonotype. The chain employs TRBV15 and TRBJ2-5; a weak D match, TRBD1 (5 bases). V gave up 8 bases and J gave up 5 bases, with 18 bases separating them. CDR1 is LNHNV and CDR2 is YYDKDF in the germline V gene (reference sequence). CDR3 length: 14 residues. CDR3 in DNA: TGTGCCACCGAACGCCAGGGATTCGAGGAGACCCAGTACTTC. Protein product: CATERQGFEETQYF. Filled out from reference TRBV15 and TRBJ2-5, the complete variable domain reads DAMVIQNPRYQVTQFGKPVTLSCSQTLNHNVMYWYQQKSSQAPKLLFHYYDKDFNNEADTPDNFQSRRPNTSFCFLDIRSPGLGDTAMYLCATERQGFEETQYFGPGTRLLVL.

The chain joins TRBV18 to TRBJ2-2; 8 bases agree with TRBD1. J gave up 2 bases and V 5 bases, and 4 bases lay outside the gene matches. The CDR3 has 15 residues. Germline V gene data show CDR1 as KGHSH and CDR2 as LQKENI. Here the CDR3 DNA reads TGTGCCAGCTCAAGGACAGGGCCTAACACCGGGGAGCTGTTTTTT. This sequence encodes CASSRTGPNTGELFF.

This clonotype occurred a few times. The rearrangement uses TRBV5-1 and TRBJ2-1; 8 bases map to TRBD1. Looked up from germline, CDR1 is SGHRS and CDR2 is YFSETQ. V lost 7 bases and J lost 8; bases outside the gene matches: 11. CDR3 length: 14 amino acids. Written as DNA, the CDR3 is TGCGCCAGCTCCCGAGGACAGGGTGTGGATGAGCAGTTCTTC. It specifies CASSRGQGVDEQFF. The whole variable domain, filled in from reference TRBV5-1 and TRBJ2-1, reads KAGVTQTPRYLIKTRGQQVTLSCSPISGHRSVSWYQQTPGQGLQFLFEYFSETQRNKGNFPGRFSGRQFSNSRSEMNVSTLELGDSALYLCASSRGQGVDEQFFGPGTRLTVL.

This rearrangement joins TRBV4-1 to TRBJ2-3; 11 bases map to TRBD2. The germline CDR1 and CDR2 sequences are MGHRA and YSYEKL. CDR3 length: 21 residues. The ends lost 2 bases at V and 2 bases at J; junction bases unmatched: 18. The CDR3 loop is CASSQSSGGLADYKPTDTQYF. CDR3 coding DNA: TGCGCCAGCAGCCAATCCTCTGGGGGACTAGCGGACTACAAGCCCACAGATACGCAGTATTTT.